The 9 T cell receptor beta chains listed next were all sequenced from one sample in a study of naive and memory T cell subsets. Both TRBC1 and TRBC2 were covered by a beta constant-region primer of two equimolar oligonucleotides. Nested alpha and beta constant-region primers with the SP2 primer drove four PCR rounds on ligated cDNA. From the UMI-ligation and nested PCR reads, TCRdb called clonotypes with MiXCR, one entry per CDR3 protein. This repertoire shows 95,000 to 150,000 distinct CDR3 sequences, around a third found once; its top ten account for 0.9%. The sequenced sample consisted of central memory CD4+ T cells from blood. The receptors stem from a human donor in good health.

The chain links TRBV29-1 to TRBJ2-1; unclear D gene. The length of the CDR3 is 14 residues. Trimming cost V 4 bases and J 6 bases, with 16 bases left between them. From germline, CDR1 is SQVTM and CDR2 ANQGSEA. The CDR3 loop reads CSVGSLVRSNEQFF. CDR3 sequence (DNA): TGCAGCGTTGGCTCCCTCGTCAGGAGCAATGAGCAGTTCTTC.

In this sample, this clonotype turned up once. The chain joins TRBV19 to TRBJ1-4, with TRBD1 identical over 7 bases. Germline CDR1 is LNHDA and CDR2 is SQIVND (reference sequence). The CDR3 sequence is 13 residues long. With 9 bases clipped from V and 7 bases from J, the junction kept 8 bases outside the gene matches. CDR3 coding DNA: TGTGCCAGCATTGACAGGGTGGGTGAAAAACTGTTTTTT. This translates into CASIDRVGEKLFF.

The J gene is TRBJ2-2, the V gene TRBV3-1; D possibly corresponds to TRBD2 (6 bases). The germline CDR1 and CDR2 sequences are LGHDT and YNNKEL (reference sequence). The CDR3 contains 15 residues. Trimming removed 1 base at V and 7 bases at J, with 13 bases between. CDR3 residues: CASSQAGGKGGELFF. The CDR3 DNA is TGTGCCAGCAGCCAAGCCGGCGGGAAGGGCGGGGAGCTGTTTTTT.

This rearrangement joins TRBV28 to TRBJ2-3, with TRBD2 as a possible D gene (5 bases). Germline CDR1 and CDR2: MDHEN and SYDVKM. Between the trimmed V and J ends, which lost 1 base and 5 bases, there was a span of 10 bases. The CDR3 loop spans 14 amino acids. The CDR3: CASSLSLAQDTQYF. The CDR3 DNA reads TGTGCCAGCAGTTTATCCCTAGCACAAGATACGCAGTATTTT. Drawing the rest from reference TRBV28 and TRBJ2-3, the complete variable domain is DVKVTQSSRYLVKRTGEKVFLECVQDMDHENMFWYRQDPGLGLRLIYFSYDVKMKEKGDIPEGYSVSREKKERFSLILESASTNQTSMYLCASSLSLAQDTQYFGPGTRLTVL.

V gene TRBV28 combines with J gene TRBJ2-1; 9 bases fit TRBD2. CDR1 and CDR2 from the germline V gene are MDHEN and SYDVKM. V dropped 0 bases and J dropped 10; count of bases not matched to a gene: 7. CDR3 length: 15 amino acids. The CDR3 sequence is CASSLWTSGVKEQFF. CDR3 in DNA: TGTGCCAGCAGTTTATGGACTAGCGGCGTCAAGGAGCAGTTCTTC.

The chain joins TRBV28 to TRBJ2-6; D perhaps matches TRBD1 (5 bases). In germline, CDR1 is MDHEN, CDR2 SYDVKM. The CDR3 extends over 17 amino acids. The V end lost 7 bases, the J end lost 9 bases, and 25 bases lay between the germline ends. The CDR3 bases are TGTGCCAGCACCCCGGCAGGGAAACCCCTTTCGGTCAACGTCCTGACTTTC. Its translation: CASTPAGKPLSVNVLTF.

This clonotype turned up a few times. The J gene is TRBJ2-1, the V gene TRBV5-1; 10 bases agree with TRBD2. Germline V gives CDR1 SGHRS, CDR2 YFSETQ. V lost 4 bases, J lost 8 bases, and 6 bases stayed unmatched. The CDR3 loop spans 14 amino acids. The CDR3 sequence: CASSMGTSDHEQFF. DNA for the CDR3: TGCGCCAGCAGCATGGGGACTAGCGACCATGAGCAGTTCTTC.

This clonotype showed up just a few times. The rearrangement joins TRBV20-1 to TRBJ2-5, with D unresolved. CDR1 is DFQATT and CDR2 is SNEGSKA in the germline V gene (reference sequence). The CDR3 sequence is 15 residues long. The V gene lost 2 bases and the J gene lost 4 bases, with 17 bases spanning the gap. The CDR3 nucleotides read TGCAGTGCTAGAAAAACCTTTCTCGGTAGAGAGACCCAGTACTTC. It specifies CSARKTFLGRETQYF.

This chain connects TRBV24-1 to TRBJ1-1; TRBD1 matches at 7 bases. This CDR3 has 13 residues. CDR1 KGHDR and CDR2 SFDVKD come from the germline V gene. J gave up 6 bases and V 7 bases, and 7 bases lay outside the gene matches. CDR3 nucleotides: TGTGCCACCAGGAACAGGGGACGGGCTGAAGCTTTCTTT. It specifies CATRNRGRAEAFF.